This entry lists 16 T cell receptor beta chains sequenced from one sample in a study of memory CD4+ T cells and cytomegalovirus serostatus. Clones were read by immunoSEQ multiplex PCR, and TCRdb kept only the in-frame ones, dropping some. The sample carries 75,000 to 90,000 clones, approximately 80% recorded once. Single viable CD3+CD4+CD8-CD45RO+ cells were sorted as the memory CD4+ T cells. The specimen sequenced was memory CD4+ T cells from blood. Source of these receptors: an adult in good health and CMV-seronegative.

The V call is TRBV7-9, the J call TRBJ2-2; 11 bases are shared with TRBD1. The trim removed 5 bases at V and 6 bases at J, leaving 8 bases unmatched. The CDR3 has 16 amino acids. Germline V gene data show CDR1 as SEHNR and CDR2 as FQNEAQ (reference sequence). The CDR3 here is CASSHSDRGRAGELFF. The CDR3 DNA sequence: TGTGCCAGCAGCCACTCGGACAGGGGGCGAGCCGGGGAGCTGTTTTTT.

This chain joins TRBV7-2 and TRBJ1-2; D gene uncertain. Germline CDR1 and CDR2: SGHTA and FQGNSA. V was clipped by 3 bases and J by 4 bases, with 12 bases between them. There are 14 residues in the CDR3. CDR3 sequence reads: CASSFAEGGYGYTF. Here the CDR3 DNA reads TGTGCCAGCAGCTTCGCCGAGGGTGGCTATGGCTACACCTTC.

The CDR3: CASSSQLQGEQYF. The CDR3 coding sequence is TGTGCCAGCAGCTCACAACTACAGGGGGAGCAGTACTTC. The chain uses TRBV7-2 and TRBJ2-7, with TRBD1 identical over 7 bases. The CDR3 is 13 amino acids. Germline V lookup: CDR1 SGHTA, CDR2 FQGNSA. V was clipped by 4 bases and J by 7 bases; unmatched bases: 7.

This rearrangement joins TRBV30 to TRBJ1-1; D not certain. Germline values: CDR1 GTSNPN, CDR2 SVGIG (reference sequence). This CDR3 has 15 residues. V gave up 4 bases and J gave up 3 bases, with 18 bases separating them. The CDR3 DNA reads TGTGCCTGGAAACACCTCCCAGGCAAGGACACTGAAGCTTTCTTT. The encoded protein is CAWKHLPGKDTEAFF.

This clone was recorded a few times. The V call is TRBV28, the J call TRBJ1-2; possibly TRBD1 for D (5 bases). Germline CDR1 and CDR2: MDHEN and SYDVKM. The CDR3 covers 14 residues. Trimming left V 6 bases short and J 8 bases short, with 19 bases between. CDR3 amino acids: CASSPSLGGVGYTF. As DNA, the CDR3 is TGTGCCAGCAGCCCCTCATTGGGGGGTGTGGGCTACACCTTC.

This rearrangement joins TRBV2 to TRBJ1-1; D gene unclear. V shed 4 bases and J shed 1 base, with 7 bases lying between them. This CDR3 spans 13 amino acids. Looked up from germline, CDR1 is SNHLY and CDR2 is FYNNEI. CDR3 nucleotides: TGTGCCAGCAGTGTTTTCGGGAACACTGAAGCTTTCTTT. As protein: CASSVFGNTEAFF.

The V call is TRBV4-3, the J call TRBJ2-2, with unresolved D. Trimming took off 0 bases at V and 0 bases at J, with 5 bases between the two ends. CDR1 and CDR2 (germline): LGHNA, YSLEER. The CDR3 has 15 residues. The CDR3 is CASSQDSTNTGELFF. CDR3 coding DNA: TGCGCCAGCAGCCAAGACAGCACGAACACCGGGGAGCTGTTTTTT.

CDR3 loop: CASSLRPQHF. CDR3 in DNA: TGTGCCAGCAGTTTAAGGCCCCAGCATTTT. The V and J genes are TRBV28 and TRBJ1-5; D unresolved. CDR1 is MDHEN and CDR2 is SYDVKM in the germline V gene. V was trimmed by 2 bases and J by 9 bases, leaving 2 bases between them. The CDR3 covers 10 residues. The full variable domain, with the rest looked up from reference TRBV28 and TRBJ1-5, is DVKVTQSSRYLVKRTGEKVFLECVQDMDHENMFWYRQDPGLGLRLIYFSYDVKMKEKGDIPEGYSVSREKKERFSLILESASTNQTSMYLCASSLRPQHFGDGTRLSIL.

The genes are TRBV7-9 and TRBJ1-1; tentative D call: TRBD1 (5 bases). Looked up from germline, CDR1 is SEHNR and CDR2 is FQNEAQ (reference sequence). The CDR3 spans 14 residues. Trimming took 5 bases from V and 0 from J, leaving 10 bases between them. The CDR3 is CASSTGTVNTEAFF. The DNA for the CDR3 is TGTGCCAGCAGCACCGGGACGGTGAACACTGAAGCTTTCTTT.

The rearrangement uses TRBV11-2 and TRBJ2-5; D may be TRBD1 (5 bases). Between the trimmed V and J ends, which lost 0 bases and 1 base, there was a span of 15 bases. Germline V gene data show CDR1 as SGHAT and CDR2 as FQNNGV. This CDR3 region has 17 residues. The CDR3 is CASSLDGWQGSQETQYF. CDR3 bases: TGTGCCAGCAGCTTAGATGGTTGGCAGGGCAGCCAAGAGACCCAGTACTTC.

The chain links TRBV10-3 to TRBJ1-1, with 10 bases lining up with TRBD1. The CDR3 consists of 16 residues. Trimming at V came to 5 bases and at J to 6 bases, leaving 12 bases not matched to a gene. Germline CDR1 reads ENHRY; CDR2 reads SYGVKD. The CDR3 region has the DNA TGTGCCATCAGTTCTCCTACCGGGACAGGGGCTTCTGAAGCTTTCTTT. Its protein is CAISSPTGTGASEAFF.

Only a few counts were recorded for this clone. This sequence joins TRBV29-1 and TRBJ1-2; 7 bases match TRBD1. Germline CDR1 and CDR2: SQVTM and ANQGSEA. The CDR3 totals 12 residues. V was clipped by 6 bases and J by 1 base; unmatched bases: 2. This CDR3 is CSVGDSNYGYTF. DNA for the CDR3: TGCAGCGTCGGGGACAGTAACTATGGCTACACCTTC.

This clone was recorded only once. This chain links TRBV28 with TRBJ1-6; 9 nucleotides match TRBD1. The CDR3 has 13 amino acids. The junction had 8 bases not matched to a gene; V was cut back by 11 bases and J by 9 bases. Germline CDR1 and CDR2: MDHEN and SYDVKM. The CDR3 region is CAVRATGGSPLHF. The CDR3 nucleotides read TGTGCCGTACGCGCGACAGGGGGTTCACCCCTCCACTTT.

V is TRBV29-1 and J is TRBJ1-4; D is unresolved. CDR3 size: 13 residues. Germline CDR1 and CDR2: SQVTM and ANQGSEA. V gave up 3 bases and J gave up 8 bases, with 13 bases separating them. The CDR3 loop reads CSVDAGSQEKLFF. The DNA of the CDR3 is TGCAGCGTTGACGCGGGGTCACAGGAAAAACTGTTTTTT.

CDR3 DNA: TGCGCCAGCAGTCAGGGGTATTGCCTATCTGGAAACACCATATATTTT. This gives the protein CASSQGYCLSGNTIYF. The rearrangement links TRBV23-1 to TRBJ1-3; D is ambiguous. TRBV23-1 is noted as an ORF with a role that remains uncertain. The CDR3 consists of 16 residues. Between the trimmed V and J ends, which lost 3 bases and 1 base, there was a span of 13 bases.

The gene calls are TRBV7-9 and TRBJ2-7; D gene unclear. This CDR3 contains 11 residues. Trimming took 6 bases from V and 3 from J, leaving 6 bases between them. Germline CDR1 is SEHNR and CDR2 is FQNEAQ (reference sequence). The CDR3 nucleotides are TGTGCCAGCAGTAATCTCTACGAGCAGTACTTC. It is translated as CASSNLYEQYF.